This T cell receptor (beta chain) was identified in a study of vaccination effects on CD4 cells after COVID-19. Antigen-specific CD4+ T cells expanded by the ViraFEST assay with viral peptide pools were then sequenced. CD4+ T cell isolation took place after 10 days of culture. Participants were vaccinated with two doses of either the BNT162b2 or mRNA-1273 vaccine. The data were produced by immunoSEQ multiplex PCR, yet TCRdb's version contains in-frame clones alone and is incomplete. The sample has around 67,000 clones, around 80% seen once; the top ten hold 0.95% to 1.5%. On this clone: Its target is not known.

The TCR comes from a human donor who received a COVID-19 vaccine. Material: CD4+ T cells from PBMCs cultured with HCoV-229E spike peptides, obtained after COVID-19 vaccination.

The CDR3 region is CASSQGGNTDTQYF. The DNA for the CDR3 is TGTGCCAGCAGCCAAGGCGGGAACACAGATACGCAGTATTTT. The chain joins TRBV4-2 to TRBJ2-3, with a possible D match to TRBD2 (6 bases). The CDR3 spans 14 residues. Trimming took off 1 base at V and 2 bases at J, with 7 bases between the two ends. Looked up from germline, CDR1 is LGHNA and CDR2 is YNFKEQ.